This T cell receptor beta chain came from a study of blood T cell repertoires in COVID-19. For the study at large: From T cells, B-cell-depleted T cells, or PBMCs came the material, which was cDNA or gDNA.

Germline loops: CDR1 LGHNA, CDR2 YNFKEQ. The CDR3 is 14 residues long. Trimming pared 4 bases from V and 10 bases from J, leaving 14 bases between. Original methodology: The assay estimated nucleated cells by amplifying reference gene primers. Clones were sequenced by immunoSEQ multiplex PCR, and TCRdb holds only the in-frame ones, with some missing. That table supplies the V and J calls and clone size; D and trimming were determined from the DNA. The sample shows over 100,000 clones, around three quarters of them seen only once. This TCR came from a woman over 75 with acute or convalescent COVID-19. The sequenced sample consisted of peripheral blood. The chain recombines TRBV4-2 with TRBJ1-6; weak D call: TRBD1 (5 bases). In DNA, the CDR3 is TGTGCCAGCAGCCTGGGCAGGGAGGAATCACCCCTCCACTTT. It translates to CASSLGREESPLHF.